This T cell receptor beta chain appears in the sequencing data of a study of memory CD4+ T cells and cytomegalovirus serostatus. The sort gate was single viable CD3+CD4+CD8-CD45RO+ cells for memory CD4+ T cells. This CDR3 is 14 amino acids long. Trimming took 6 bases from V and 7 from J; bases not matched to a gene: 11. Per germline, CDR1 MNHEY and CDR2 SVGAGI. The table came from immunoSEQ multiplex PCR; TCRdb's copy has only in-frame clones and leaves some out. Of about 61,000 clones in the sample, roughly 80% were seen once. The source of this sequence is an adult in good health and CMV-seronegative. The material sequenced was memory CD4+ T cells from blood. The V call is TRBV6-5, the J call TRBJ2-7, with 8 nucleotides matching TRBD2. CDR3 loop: CASRPSGGGREQYF. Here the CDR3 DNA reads TGTGCCAGCAGGCCCTCCGGGGGGGGGCGGGAGCAGTACTTC.